The 30 T cell receptor beta chains below were found in one sample sequenced in a study of cytomegalovirus exposure and HLA in healthy donors (dated by TCRdb to 2017 to 2019). The library came from the immunoSEQ multiplex PCR assay. The multiplex PCR relied on a mix of 60 forward primers for TCR Vbeta segments and 13 reverse primers for TCR Jbeta segments. TCRdb retrieved this table from immuneACCESS and kept in-frame rearrangements only. Not all clones are present; in checked studies, unresolved V genes account for under half, and no reason is known for the remainder. The sample table lists about 180,000 clones, about 80% of them with a count of one. The leading ten clones occupy about 2% of the sample. The sample taken for sequencing was PBMCs. These receptors were obtained from a woman aged 30 to 39 in good health and CMV-seronegative.

The V gene is TRBV30, the J gene TRBJ2-7; 8 nucleotides agree with TRBD1. The CDR3 sequence is 15 residues long. The germline V gene has CDR1 GTSNPN and CDR2 SVGIG (reference sequence). V shed 3 bases, J shed 3 bases, and the junction held 10 bases outside the gene matches. As DNA, the CDR3 is TGTGCCTGGAGATTCGTGCAGGGGGCTAGCTACGAGCAGTACTTC. Translated, it gives CAWRFVQGASYEQYF.

CDR3 amino acids: CASSPQGGRANYGYTF. In DNA form, the CDR3 reads TGTGCCAGCAGCCCGCAGGGCGGCAGGGCTAACTATGGCTACACCTTC. The chain links TRBV7-3 to TRBJ1-2; D perhaps matches TRBD1 (5 bases). The V gene's germline CDR1 is SGHTA and CDR2 FQGTGA. The V end was cut by 5 bases, the J end by 0 bases, with 16 bases between. There are 16 residues in the CDR3.

This chain links TRBV7-9 with TRBJ1-4; D gene ambiguous. The CDR3 totals 15 residues. The germline CDR1 and CDR2 sequences are SEHNR and FQNEAQ (reference sequence). Trimming removed 5 bases at V and 0 bases at J, with 10 bases between. CDR3 region: CASSPSLATNEKLFF. The CDR3, as DNA: TGTGCCAGCAGCCCCTCTCTCGCAACTAATGAAAAACTGTTTTTT.

The chain couples TRBV7-2 to TRBJ2-2, with 9 bases that match TRBD2. Trimming took 2 bases from V and 1 from J; bases not matched to a gene: 5. The length of the CDR3 is 17 residues. Germline V gene sequence: CDR1 SGHTA, CDR2 FQGNSA. The CDR3 DNA follows: TGTGCCAGCAGCTTAATTCCAGCGGGGGGGAACACCGGGGAGCTGTTTTTT. Its protein is CASSLIPAGGNTGELFF.

The CDR3: CASSIGPREAPYGPYEQYF. CDR3 bases: TGTGCCAGTAGTATAGGACCCAGGGAGGCCCCCTACGGGCCCTACGAGCAGTACTTC. The chain links TRBV19 to TRBJ2-7; tentative D call: TRBD2 (6 bases). V was pared by 1 base and J by 2 bases, with 24 bases between. There are 19 residues in the CDR3. Germline V lookup: CDR1 LNHDA, CDR2 SQIVND (reference sequence).

The rearrangement uses TRBV6-1 and TRBJ2-3; 11 positions agree with TRBD2. Unmatched junction bases numbered 3, after V lost 3 bases and J lost 1 base. Germline V CDR1 and CDR2: MNHNS, SASEGT. The CDR3 is made up of 16 amino acids. The chain's CDR3 is CASSDVAGGRTDTQYF. CDR3 sequence (DNA): TGTGCCAGCAGTGACGTAGCGGGAGGGCGCACAGATACGCAGTATTTT.

The chain couples TRBV7-9 to TRBJ1-2; D is perhaps TRBD1 (6 bases). This CDR3 region has 14 residues. Per the germline V gene, CDR1 is SEHNR and CDR2 is FQNEAQ (reference sequence). V lost 1 base and J lost 6, with 12 bases in between. DNA of the CDR3: TGTGCCAGCAGCTTAGGGACAGACTTAAATGGCTACACCTTC. Protein product: CASSLGTDLNGYTF.

This clone was counted once. The chain carries TRBV28 and TRBJ1-1; 8 positions agree with TRBD1. The CDR3 spans 12 residues. CDR1 is MDHEN and CDR2 is SYDVKM in the germline V gene. With V trimmed by 2 bases and J by 12 bases, 5 bases remained unmatched. CDR3 bases: TGTGCCAGCAGTTTACAGGGGGCGAATACTTTCTTT. Translating gives CASSLQGANTFF.

This clone was observed a handful of times. CDR3 nucleotide sequence: TGTGCCACCAGCAGAGATTTCGGCGGGAGATACCCAGAAAACGAGCAGTACTTC. Translation gives CATSRDFGGRYPENEQYF. The gene calls are TRBV15 and TRBJ2-7; 7 nucleotides agree with TRBD2. The V gene's germline CDR1 is LNHNV and CDR2 YYDKDF (reference sequence). This CDR3 contains 18 residues. The junction had 16 bases not matched to a gene; V was cut back by 0 bases and J by 5 bases.

The rearrangement joins TRBV5-5 to TRBJ1-2; the match to TRBD1 covers 8 bases. Germline V gives CDR1 SGHKS, CDR2 YYEKEE (reference sequence). J was trimmed by 5 bases and V by 3 bases; bases with no gene match: 9. The CDR3 spans 15 residues. CDR3 residues: CASSSQTGVQYGYTF. The CDR3 coding sequence is TGTGCCAGCAGCTCGCAGACAGGGGTACAGTATGGCTACACCTTC.

This sequence joins TRBV5-1 and TRBJ1-2; 7 nucleotides align to TRBD1. The V and J ends lost 4 bases and 4 bases, in that order; junction bases with no gene match: 7. The CDR3 loop spans 14 amino acids. The germline CDR1 and CDR2 sequences are SGHRS and YFSETQ. The CDR3, as DNA: TGCGCCAGCAGCCCGACAGGGTCGGGCTATGGCTACACCTTC. Its protein is CASSPTGSGYGYTF.

This chain connects TRBV19 to TRBJ1-5; D not certain. This CDR3 contains 14 residues. Germline V gene lookup returns CDR1 LNHDA and CDR2 SQIVND (reference sequence). Trimming took off 0 bases at V and 6 bases at J, with 9 bases between the two ends. This chain's CDR3 is CASSIDREVQPQHF. CDR3 in DNA: TGTGCCAGTAGTATAGATCGGGAGGTTCAGCCCCAGCATTTT.

V and J are TRBV7-2 and TRBJ1-4; no clear D gene. Germline V CDR1 and CDR2: SGHTA, FQGNSA. CDR3 size: 12 residues. V dropped 3 bases and J dropped 7 bases, with 6 bases sitting between them. DNA for the CDR3: TGTGCCAGCAGCTTCAGCGGTGAAAAACTGTTTTTT. Its translation is CASSFSGEKLFF.

The chain couples TRBV5-5 to TRBJ2-7; 9 nucleotides match TRBD1. The junction had 6 bases not matched to a gene; V was cut back by 4 bases and J by 7 bases. Germline lookup yields CDR1 SGHKS and CDR2 YYEKEE (reference sequence). There are 13 residues in the CDR3. The CDR3 loop reads CASSVTGGREQYF. The CDR3 nucleotides read TGTGCCAGCAGCGTCACAGGGGGCAGGGAGCAGTACTTC.

V usage is TRBV6-5 and J usage is TRBJ2-7, with D possibly matching TRBD1 (5 bases). The CDR3 contains 15 residues. Germline loops: CDR1 MNHEY, CDR2 SVGAGI. V lost 6 bases and J 1 base, leaving 16 bases between the germline ends. The chain's CDR3 is CASRQVQANSYEQYF. The CDR3 nucleotides are TGTGCCAGCAGACAAGTACAGGCGAATTCCTACGAGCAGTACTTC.

V usage is TRBV5-6 and J usage is TRBJ2-7; 7 nucleotides match TRBD1. V was pared by 8 bases and J by 5 bases, with 4 bases of the junction left unmatched. This CDR3 region has 11 residues. The germline V gene has CDR1 SGHDT and CDR2 YYEEEE. The chain's CDR3 is CARTGVHEQYF. CDR3 DNA sequence: TGTGCCAGAACAGGGGTCCACGAGCAGTACTTC.

There are a few counts of this clone. The J gene is TRBJ2-1, the V gene TRBV14; 15 bases agree with TRBD2. Germline V gene data show CDR1 as SGHDN and CDR2 as FVKESK. V shed 1 base and J 8 bases; nucleotides not matched to a gene: 6. The CDR3 has 17 amino acids. CDR3 in DNA: TGTGCCAGCAGCCAAGGGACTAGCGGGGGGGCCAGAGATGAGCAGTTCTTC. Translated, it gives CASSQGTSGGARDEQFF.

The rearrangement joins TRBV29-1 to TRBJ1-2; D is perhaps TRBD1 (6 bases). Trimming took off 6 bases at V and 2 bases at J, with 19 bases between the two ends. The germline V gene has CDR1 SQVTM and CDR2 ANQGSEA. The CDR3 is 15 residues long. The CDR3 DNA follows: TGCAGCGTCAAAGGGGGGGGCGAGGGGAACTATGGCTACACCTTC. Translation: CSVKGGGEGNYGYTF. The whole variable domain, filled in from reference TRBV29-1 and TRBJ1-2, reads SAVISQKPSRDICQRGTSLTIQCQVDSQVTMMFWYRQQPGQSLTLIATANQGSEATYESGFVIDKFPISRPNLTFSTLTVSNMSPEDSSIYLCSVKGGGEGNYGYTFGSGTRLTVV.

The rearrangement uses TRBV5-1 and TRBJ1-6; D is unclear. This CDR3 contains 17 residues. The germline V gene has CDR1 SGHRS and CDR2 YFSETQ. Between the trimmed V and J ends, which lost 1 base and 0 bases, there was a span of 11 bases. The CDR3 loop is CASSLSGELSYNSPLHF. In DNA, the CDR3 is TGCGCCAGCAGCTTGTCGGGAGAACTCTCCTATAATTCACCCCTCCACTTT.

The sample holds a few counts of this clone. The chain recombines TRBV12-5 with TRBJ2-5, with a possible D match to TRBD1 (6 bases). The tail of the sequence fits TRBJ2-7 better, so the J call may be wrong. The CDR3 length is 16 residues. CDR1 and CDR2 from the germline V gene are LGHNT and FRNRAP. The CDR3 DNA follows: TGTGCTAGTGGTTTGGTACAGGGTCTGGAGTCCTACGAGCAGTACTTC. Its translation: CASGLVQGLESYEQYF.

The chain employs TRBV28 and TRBJ2-5, with 12 bases aligning to TRBD2. Germline V gene lookup returns CDR1 MDHEN and CDR2 SYDVKM. The CDR3 has 16 residues. Trimming cost V 5 bases and J 2 bases; bases outside gene matches: 6. In DNA form, the CDR3 reads TGTGCCAGCAGTGCACCTGGACTAGCGGGGCAAGAGACCCAGTACTTC. Translating it yields CASSAPGLAGQETQYF.

This rearrangement joins TRBV28 to TRBJ2-3, with 8 bases lining up with TRBD1. With 8 bases clipped from V and 2 bases from J, the junction kept 9 bases outside the gene matches. Germline V gives CDR1 MDHEN, CDR2 SYDVKM. The CDR3 consists of 15 residues. CDR3 nucleotides: TGTGCCAGCCATCGACAGGGGTCCCCCACAGATACGCAGTATTTT. This translates into CASHRQGSPTDTQYF.

This clone appeared once. The chain employs TRBV7-2 and TRBJ1-1; possible D gene TRBD1, 6 bases. The CDR3 contains 15 residues. Germline CDR1 reads SGHTA; CDR2 reads FQGNSA. V was trimmed by 5 bases and J by 1 base, leaving 14 bases between them. The CDR3 sequence is CASSLGGVPNTEAFF. The CDR3 DNA sequence: TGTGCCAGCAGCCTAGGGGGAGTTCCGAACACTGAAGCTTTCTTT.

The chain combines TRBV4-2 with TRBJ2-5; the match to TRBD2 covers 12 bases. The J call may be in error: the DNA end matches TRBJ2-7 better. The CDR3 is made up of 16 amino acids. CDR1 is LGHNA and CDR2 is YNFKEQ in the germline V gene. CDR3: CASSQDGTSGSYEQYF. CDR3 nucleotides: TGTGCCAGCAGCCAAGATGGGACTAGCGGGTCCTACGAGCAGTACTTC.

V is TRBV30 and J is TRBJ2-5; the D gene is possibly TRBD2 (5 bases). V dropped 3 bases and J dropped 4 bases, with 9 bases sitting between them. The CDR3 has 12 residues. Germline V CDR1 and CDR2: GTSNPN, SVGIG (reference sequence). The CDR3 DNA follows: TGTGCCTGGAGCCCCGAGGGAGAGACCCAGTACTTC. As protein: CAWSPEGETQYF.

This chain joins TRBV27 and TRBJ2-7, with 7 bases matching TRBD1. The J segment lost 4 bases and the V segment lost 5 bases, leaving 23 bases of the junction unmatched. Germline assignment: CDR1 MNHEY and CDR2 SMNVEV (reference sequence). The CDR3 extends over 19 amino acids. The CDR3 bases are TGTGCCAGCAGTAGCCTTACCTCGGGACAGTTTAACGTTTTATACGAGCAGTACTTC. Translating it yields CASSSLTSGQFNVLYEQYF.

This chain joins TRBV4-1 and TRBJ2-6; D perhaps matches TRBD2 (6 bases). The CDR3 totals 16 residues. V lost 0 bases, J lost 3 bases, and 9 bases lay in between. Germline CDR1 MGHRA, CDR2 YSYEKL. This chain's CDR3 is CASSQDIGGGANVLTF. CDR3 sequence (DNA): TGCGCCAGCAGCCAAGATATCGGGGGTGGGGCCAACGTCCTGACTTTC.

This chain connects TRBV2 to TRBJ2-7, with TRBD2 identical over 11 bases. CDR3 size: 15 residues. The germline V gene has CDR1 SNHLY and CDR2 FYNNEI. Trimming took 7 bases from V and 1 from J; bases not matched to a gene: 6. CDR3 in DNA: TGTGCCAGCACCCCGGGACTAGCGGATTCCTACGAGCAGTACTTC. Its protein product is CASTPGLADSYEQYF. Using reference TRBV2 and TRBJ2-7 for the parts outside the CDR3, the full variable domain is EPEVTQTPSHQVTQMGQEVILRCVPISNHLYFYWYRQILGQKVEFLVSFYNNEISEKSEIFDDQFSVERPDGSNFTLKIRSTKLEDSAMYFCASTPGLADSYEQYFGPGTRLTVT.

The rearrangement links TRBV6-1 to TRBJ1-2; 11 bases fit TRBD1. Germline trimming cut 3 bases from V and 10 bases from J; bases unmatched to any gene: 7. Germline lookup yields CDR1 MNHNS and CDR2 SASEGT. The CDR3 consists of 14 residues. The CDR3 nucleotides are TGTGCCAGCAGTGAGGACAGGGGGCGAGGGTCCTACACCTTC. Amino acid sequence: CASSEDRGRGSYTF.

The CDR3 DNA is TGTGCCAGCAGCTTAGCCCGACAGGGGATCGGAGAGACCCAGTACTTC. This translates into CASSLARQGIGETQYF. The V call is TRBV7-6, the J call TRBJ2-5, with 8 bases that match TRBD1. From germline, CDR1 is SGHVS and CDR2 FNYEAQ. This CDR3 spans 16 amino acids. Trimming at V came to 0 bases and at J to 4 bases, leaving 7 bases not matched to a gene.